Listed here is a single TCR beta chain. Its antigen is not known. The CDR3 loop spans 15 amino acids. Germline values: CDR1 LGHNA, CDR2 YSLEER. V gave up 0 bases and J gave up 1 base, with 9 bases separating them. The data derive from a study of blood T cells in healthy people across ages. Whole-study results and caveats: Diversity of TCR beta correlated strongly with naive T cell percentage. Diversity estimated from one million T cells was considered an underestimate.

Together with a sample-barcoded 5' primer, a J-beta primer mix was included in a second PCR lasting roughly 6 to 12 cycles. Tagging of each cDNA molecule was performed by a template-switch adaptor with 12 random nucleotides. TCRdb called the 5' RACE reads again in MiXCR, with one record for every CDR3 protein. The sample lists roughly 500,000 distinct CDR3 sequences, 25% to 30% seen once, with around a sixth in the top ten. The chain employs TRBV4-3 and TRBJ1-2; no firm D call. The sequence derives from a woman between 65 and 79 years old in good health. Sequencing used blood. This chain's CDR3 is CASSQEQGSNYGYTF. The CDR3 DNA follows: TGCGCCAGCAGCCAAGAGCAAGGTAGTAACTATGGCTACACCTTC.